Listed here are 6 T cell receptor beta chains from one sample, sequenced in a study of T cell repertoires in cytomegalovirus infection (dated by TCRdb to between 2019 and 2020). These receptors' antigens are unknown. The reads were generated on an Illumina HiSeq 1500. The public sequencing data were trimmed at Q25 with fastp and processed into clonotypes with MiXCR by TCRdb, which kept only in-frame beta chains. Identical CDR3 protein sequences are pooled into one entry, listed with their most common genes and DNA. Counted in this sample were around 100,000 distinct CDR3 sequences; 9.5% to 13% of them appeared once. The leading ten clones occupy 31% of the sample. Sequenced: PBMCs, sequenced either directly or after in vitro stimulation (not recorded which). Receptor source: a human donor in good health (CMV status not recorded). Some clones in this sample may be carry-over from other donors' samples.

This rearrangement joins TRBV29-1 to TRBJ1-1, with D maybe TRBD1 (5 bases). CDR1 is SQVTM, CDR2 ANQGSEA, per germline. CDR3 length equals 11 residues. The V and J ends lost 7 bases and 6 bases respectively, with 12 bases between them. The CDR3 DNA reads TGCAGCGCTGGGACCCCCCCTGAAGCTTTCTTT. Translated: CSAGTPPEAFF.

This clonotype was seen only a few times. The V gene is TRBV7-9, the J gene TRBJ2-7; D remains ambiguous. The germline gives CDR1 SEHNR, CDR2 FQNEAQ (reference sequence). V was cut by 5 bases and J by 5 bases, with 16 bases left in between. This CDR3 has 14 residues. CDR3 region: CASSLGPGLDEQYV. CDR3 DNA: TGTGCCAGCAGCCTCGGGCCCGGGCTGGACGAGCAGTACGTC.

This rearrangement joins TRBV5-1 to TRBJ2-7, with 11 bases fitting TRBD2. Germline V gene data show CDR1 as SGHRS and CDR2 as YFSETQ. CDR3 size: 17 residues. J lost 4 bases, V lost 2 bases, and 11 bases had no gene match. The CDR3 region is CASSFQLAGGRGYEQYF. Written as DNA, the CDR3 is TGCGCCAGCAGCTTCCAGCTAGCGGGAGGTCGCGGGTACGAGCAGTACTTC. Full variable domain (outside the CDR3, taken from reference TRBV5-1 and TRBJ2-7): KAGVTQTPRYLIKTRGQQVTLSCSPISGHRSVSWYQQTPGQGLQFLFEYFSETQRNKGNFPGRFSGRQFSNSRSEMNVSTLELGDSALYLCASSFQLAGGRGYEQYFGPGTRLTVT.

This sequence joins TRBV4-1 and TRBJ2-7; 9 nucleotides agree with TRBD1. Germline V CDR1 and CDR2: MGHRA, YSYEKL. There are 15 residues in the CDR3. V lost 0 bases and J lost 7; bases outside the gene matches: 7. The CDR3 is CASSQDEQGAREQYF. CDR3 nucleotides: TGCGCCAGCAGCCAAGACGAACAGGGGGCTCGTGAGCAGTACTTC.

This clonotype was counted once. J is TRBJ2-1 and V is TRBV6-2 or TRBV6-3, with D possibly being TRBD2 (5 bases). This CDR3 is 16 amino acids long. V was clipped by 2 bases and J by 0 bases, with 11 bases between them. CDR1 is MNHEY and CDR2 is SVGEGT in the germline V gene. In nucleotides, the CDR3 is TGTGCCAGCAGTTACCGCCAGCGGAGCTCCTACAATGAGCAGTTCTTC. This translates into CASSYRQRSSYNEQFF.

This clonotype appeared a few times. This rearrangement joins TRBV6-2 or TRBV6-3 to TRBJ1-1, with a possible D match to TRBD1 (5 bases). The CDR3 loop spans 16 amino acids. Germline CDR1 and CDR2: MNHEY and SVGEGT. Between the trimmed V and J ends, which lost 2 bases and 5 bases, there was a span of 18 bases. In DNA, the CDR3 is TGTGCCAGCAGTTACGAGGCGGCGGGGCTTGGTACTGAAGCTTTCTTT. Its translation is CASSYEAAGLGTEAFF.